The rows below give T cell receptor beta chains drawn from one sample of a study of blood T cell repertoires in COVID-19. Profiled with immunoSEQ multiplex PCR; TCRdb holds only in-frame clones, not every one. The table lists over 50,000 clones, around 72% of them singletons. The sample was peripheral blood. The origin of the receptors is a human donor with active or convalescent COVID-19. The donor label of this sample is uncertain. The CDR3 runs from the conserved cysteine through the conserved F or W. D genes are given only for firm matches. The size of a clone is reported for some rows only, either as once, few or many, or as a class for expanded clones.

j_call	v_call	clone_size	d_call	cdr3_nt	cdr3_aa
TRBJ1-2	TRBV12-3/TRBV12-4	few	-	TGTGCCAGCAGTTTTCAGGGGTCCTATGGCTACACCTTC	CASSFQGSYGYTF
TRBJ2-7	TRBV27	once	-	TGTGCCAGCAGTTTATCGTCCGTTTTCGAGCAGTACTTC	CASSLSSVFEQYF
TRBJ2-5	TRBV9	few	-	TGTGCCAGCAGCGTAGACCCTCAACTCCCAGGCGAGACCCAGTACTTC	CASSVDPQLPGETQYF
TRBJ1-3	TRBV27	-	TRBD1	TGTGCCAGCAGACCGACAGGGGTTGGAAACACCATATATTTT	CASRPTGVGNTIYF
TRBJ2-2	TRBV30	-	TRBD2	TGTGCCTGGAGTGTACGGACTAGCGGGACCGGGGAGCTGTTTTTT	CAWSVRTSGTGELFF
TRBJ1-2	TRBV30	-	-	TGTGCCTGGAGCTATTCGAGGGGGGGGGCCATCGGCTACACCTTC	CAWSYSRGGAIGYTF
TRBJ2-7	TRBV27	-	-	TGTGCCAGCAGGCGGGACTTTAGCTCCTACGAGCAGTACTTC	CASRRDFSSYEQYF
TRBJ2-7	TRBV6-5	-	TRBD1	TGTGCCAGCTTCGGCCGTGCGACAGGGGGGAACGAGCAGTACTTC	CASFGRATGGNEQYF
TRBJ2-3	TRBV6-5	-	-	TGTGCCAGCAGTTATGGAGGAACTAGCACAGATACGCAGTATTTT	CASSYGGTSTDTQYF
TRBJ2-1	TRBV5-1	-	TRBD2	TGCGCCAGCAGCGAGATTTCTAGCGGGAGTAGTGAGCAGTTCTTC	CASSEISSGSSEQFF
TRBJ1-1	TRBV7-2	-	-	TGTGCCAGCAGCTCTGGGAGGAACACTGAAGCTTTCTTT	CASSSGRNTEAFF
TRBJ2-7	TRBV6-1	-	-	TGTGCCAGCAGTGAAGTTAGCGCCCGGGAGGAGCAGTACTTC	CASSEVSAREEQYF
TRBJ2-4	TRBV19	-	TRBD2	TGTGCCAGTAGTACCAGGACTAGCGGGAGTCCCGGTGCCAAAAACATTCAGTACTTC	CASSTRTSGSPGAKNIQYF
TRBJ2-3	TRBV7-2	-	TRBD2	TGTGCCAGCAGCTTAGGCGGGACTAGCGGAGGAACAGATACGCAGTATTTT	CASSLGGTSGGTDTQYF
TRBJ2-3	TRBV6-6	-	TRBD2	TGTGCCAGCAGTTACTGGGAGCGGGAGTTCGCGCAGTATTTT	CASSYWEREFAQYF
TRBJ1-1	TRBV10-3	-	TRBD1	TGTGCCATCAGGTCCGACAGACAGGGAGACACTGAAGCTTTCTTT	CAIRSDRQGDTEAFF
TRBJ1-1	TRBV5-1	-	-	TGCGCCAGCAGCGGGGTTGGGGCGATGAACACTGAAGCTTTCTTT	CASSGVGAMNTEAFF
TRBJ2-5	TRBV18	-	TRBD2	TGTGCCAGCTCCCCCCGCGGCGGGAGGGGGCAAGAGACCCAGTACTTC	CASSPRGGRGQETQYF